The entry below describes one T cell receptor (beta chain). The antigen is not known. These data come from a study of chemoradiotherapy in HPV16-positive cancers. The length of the CDR3 is 14 residues. V was trimmed by 3 bases and J by 4 bases, leaving 16 bases between them. CDR1 SQVTM and CDR2 ANQGSEA come from the germline V gene. Whole-study results and caveats: Candidate HPV-specific clones and E7-related TCR motifs grew in tumor during treatment. HPV-specific T cells were functionally defined from only two HPV16-positive patients. In HPV16-positive patients, HPV-responsive T-cell expansion tracked better recurrence-free survival.

This table comes from immunoSEQ multiplex PCR, and its TCRdb copy is limited to in-frame clones, with some not included. The data hold 55,000 to 85,000 clones, with about 88% observed a single time. Sequenced material: blood, taken from a patient who underwent chemoradiotherapy. The rearrangement joins TRBV29-1 to TRBJ2-7, with a weak D call TRBD1 (6 bases). This TCR derives from a human donor with HPV-associated anogenital cancer. CDR3 nucleotide sequence: TGCAGCGTTGAGCGGAGCGACGGGACATACGAGCAGTACTTC. This encodes CSVERSDGTYEQYF.